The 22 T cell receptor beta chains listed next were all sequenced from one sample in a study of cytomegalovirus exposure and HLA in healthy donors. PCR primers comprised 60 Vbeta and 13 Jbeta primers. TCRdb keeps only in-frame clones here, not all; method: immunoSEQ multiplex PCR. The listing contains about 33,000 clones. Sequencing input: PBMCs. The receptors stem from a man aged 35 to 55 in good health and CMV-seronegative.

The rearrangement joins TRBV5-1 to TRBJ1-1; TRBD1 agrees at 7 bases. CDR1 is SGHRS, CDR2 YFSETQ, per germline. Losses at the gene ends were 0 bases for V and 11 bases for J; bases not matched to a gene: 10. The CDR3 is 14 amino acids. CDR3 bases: TGCGCCAGCAGCTTGGGTATGGGTAGGGGGCTGGCTTTCTTT. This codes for CASSLGMGRGLAFF.

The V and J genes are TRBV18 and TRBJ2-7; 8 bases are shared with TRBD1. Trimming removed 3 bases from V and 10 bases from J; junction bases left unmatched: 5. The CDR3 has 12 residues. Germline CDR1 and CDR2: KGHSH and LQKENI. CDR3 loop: CASSPGTGSQYF. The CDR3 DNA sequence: TGTGCCAGCTCACCCGGGACAGGATCTCAGTACTTC.

CDR3 DNA: TGTGCCAGTAAAGAGGGGGTCCCCGGGGAGCTGTTTTTT. Encoded protein: CASKEGVPGELFF. The chain links TRBV19 to TRBJ2-2; TRBD1 is a possible D gene (6 bases). V gave up 7 bases and J gave up 6 bases, with 12 bases separating them. This CDR3 region has 13 residues. The germline CDR1 and CDR2 sequences are LNHDA and SQIVND (reference sequence).

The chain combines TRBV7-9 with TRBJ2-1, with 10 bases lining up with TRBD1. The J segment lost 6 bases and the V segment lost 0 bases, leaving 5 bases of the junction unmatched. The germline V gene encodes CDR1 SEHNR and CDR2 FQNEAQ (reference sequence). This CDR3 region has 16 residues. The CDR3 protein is CASSLAQRTGGNEQFF. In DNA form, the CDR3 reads TGTGCCAGCAGCTTAGCGCAAAGGACAGGGGGCAATGAGCAGTTCTTC.

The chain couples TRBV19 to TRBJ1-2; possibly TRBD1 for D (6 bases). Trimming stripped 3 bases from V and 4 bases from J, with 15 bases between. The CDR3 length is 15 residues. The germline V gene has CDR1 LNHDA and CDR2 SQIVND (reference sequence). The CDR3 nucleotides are TGTGCCAGTAGTATGATTTCTGGACAGCGCTATGGCTACACCTTC. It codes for CASSMISGQRYGYTF.

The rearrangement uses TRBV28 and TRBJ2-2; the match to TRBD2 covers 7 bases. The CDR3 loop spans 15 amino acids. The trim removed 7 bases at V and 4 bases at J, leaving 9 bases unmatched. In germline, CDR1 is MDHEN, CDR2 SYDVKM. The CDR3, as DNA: TGTGCCAGCACGGGGAGGGACCGGGTCACCGGGGAGCTGTTTTTT. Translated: CASTGRDRVTGELFF. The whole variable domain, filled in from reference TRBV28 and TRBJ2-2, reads DVKVTQSSRYLVKRTGEKVFLECVQDMDHENMFWYRQDPGLGLRLIYFSYDVKMKEKGDIPEGYSVSREKKERFSLILESASTNQTSMYLCASTGRDRVTGELFFGEGSRLTVL.

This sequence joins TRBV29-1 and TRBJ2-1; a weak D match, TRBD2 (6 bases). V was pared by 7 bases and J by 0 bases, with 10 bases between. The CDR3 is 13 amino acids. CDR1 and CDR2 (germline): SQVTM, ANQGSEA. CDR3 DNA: TGCAGCGGCCGGGACTTCTCCTACAATGAGCAGTTCTTC. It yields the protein CSGRDFSYNEQFF.

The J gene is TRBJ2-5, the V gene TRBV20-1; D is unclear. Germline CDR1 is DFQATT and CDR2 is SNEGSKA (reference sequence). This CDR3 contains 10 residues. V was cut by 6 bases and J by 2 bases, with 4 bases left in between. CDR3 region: CSAQQETQYF. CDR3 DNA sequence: TGCAGTGCACAGCAAGAGACCCAGTACTTC.

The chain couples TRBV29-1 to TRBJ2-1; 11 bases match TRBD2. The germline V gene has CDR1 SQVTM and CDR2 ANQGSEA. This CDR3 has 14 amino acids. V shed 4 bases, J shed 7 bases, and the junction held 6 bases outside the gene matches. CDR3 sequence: CSVGGVAGGNEQFF. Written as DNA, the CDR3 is TGCAGCGTTGGGGGGGTAGCGGGAGGGAATGAGCAGTTCTTC.

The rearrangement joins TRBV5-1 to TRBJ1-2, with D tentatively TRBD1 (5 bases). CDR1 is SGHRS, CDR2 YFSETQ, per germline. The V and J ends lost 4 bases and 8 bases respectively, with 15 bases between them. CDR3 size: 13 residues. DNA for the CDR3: TGCGCCAGCAGCCAGGACATAGGAGACGGCTACACCTTC. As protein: CASSQDIGDGYTF.

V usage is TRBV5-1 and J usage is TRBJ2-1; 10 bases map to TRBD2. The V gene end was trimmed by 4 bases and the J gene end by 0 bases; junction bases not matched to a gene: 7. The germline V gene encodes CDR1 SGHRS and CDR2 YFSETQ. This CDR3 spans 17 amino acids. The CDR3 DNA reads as TGCGCCAGCAGCCCGTCGGCTAGCGGGAGCTCCTACAATGAGCAGTTCTTC. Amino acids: CASSPSASGSSYNEQFF. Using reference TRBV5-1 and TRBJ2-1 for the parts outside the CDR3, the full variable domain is KAGVTQTPRYLIKTRGQQVTLSCSPISGHRSVSWYQQTPGQGLQFLFEYFSETQRNKGNFPGRFSGRQFSNSRSEMNVSTLELGDSALYLCASSPSASGSSYNEQFFGPGTRLTVL.

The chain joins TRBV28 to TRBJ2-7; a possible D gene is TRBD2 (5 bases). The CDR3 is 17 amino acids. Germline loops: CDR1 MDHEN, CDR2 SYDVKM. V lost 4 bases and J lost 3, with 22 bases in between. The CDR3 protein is CASSSPEDGVVFYEQYF. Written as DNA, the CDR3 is TGTGCCAGCAGTTCGCCGGAGGACGGGGTAGTTTTCTACGAGCAGTACTTC. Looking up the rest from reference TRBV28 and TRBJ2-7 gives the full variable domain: DVKVTQSSRYLVKRTGEKVFLECVQDMDHENMFWYRQDPGLGLRLIYFSYDVKMKEKGDIPEGYSVSREKKERFSLILESASTNQTSMYLCASSSPEDGVVFYEQYFGPGTRLTVT.

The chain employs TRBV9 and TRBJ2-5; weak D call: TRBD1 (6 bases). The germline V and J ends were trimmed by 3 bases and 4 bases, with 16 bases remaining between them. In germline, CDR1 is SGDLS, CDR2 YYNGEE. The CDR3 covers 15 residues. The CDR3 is CASSGGQGMGETQYF. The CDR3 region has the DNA TGTGCCAGCAGCGGGGGGCAGGGGATGGGAGAGACCCAGTACTTC.

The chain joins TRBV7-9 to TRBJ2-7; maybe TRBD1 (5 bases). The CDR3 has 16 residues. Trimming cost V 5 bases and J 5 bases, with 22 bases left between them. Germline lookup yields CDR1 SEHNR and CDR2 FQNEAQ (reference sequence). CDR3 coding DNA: TGTGCCAGCAGCGATGAGGACAATCAGTCTTTCGACGAGCAGTACTTC. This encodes CASSDEDNQSFDEQYF.

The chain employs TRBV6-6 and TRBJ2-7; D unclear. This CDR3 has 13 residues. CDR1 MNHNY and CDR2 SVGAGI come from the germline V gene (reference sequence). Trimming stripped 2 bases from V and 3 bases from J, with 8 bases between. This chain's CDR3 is CASSYNSGYEQYF. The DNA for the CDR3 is TGTGCCAGCAGTTACAATTCCGGCTACGAGCAGTACTTC.

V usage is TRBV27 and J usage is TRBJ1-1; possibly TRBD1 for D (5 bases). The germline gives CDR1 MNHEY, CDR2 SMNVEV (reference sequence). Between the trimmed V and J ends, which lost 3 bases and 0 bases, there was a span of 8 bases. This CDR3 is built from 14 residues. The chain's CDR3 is CASSFTGLNTEAFF. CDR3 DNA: TGTGCCAGCAGTTTCACAGGACTGAACACTGAAGCTTTCTTT.

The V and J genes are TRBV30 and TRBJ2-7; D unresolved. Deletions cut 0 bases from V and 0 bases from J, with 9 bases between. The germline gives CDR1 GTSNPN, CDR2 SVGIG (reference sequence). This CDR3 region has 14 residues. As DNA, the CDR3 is TGTGCCTGGAGTGTCCCCCGGTTCTCCTACGAGCAGTACTTC. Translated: CAWSVPRFSYEQYF.

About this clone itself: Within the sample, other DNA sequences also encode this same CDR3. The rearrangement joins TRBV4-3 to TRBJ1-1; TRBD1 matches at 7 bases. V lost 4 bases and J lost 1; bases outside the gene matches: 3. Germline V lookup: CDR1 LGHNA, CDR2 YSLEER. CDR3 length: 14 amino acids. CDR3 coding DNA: TGCGCCAGCAGCCCTGCAGGGGGGAACACTGAAGCTTTCTTT. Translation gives CASSPAGGNTEAFF.

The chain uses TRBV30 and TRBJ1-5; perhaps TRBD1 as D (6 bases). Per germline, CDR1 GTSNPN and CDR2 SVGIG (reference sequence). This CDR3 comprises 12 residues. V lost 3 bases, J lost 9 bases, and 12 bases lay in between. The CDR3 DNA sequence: TGTGCCTGGAGGAAGGGGGATCGGCCCCAGCATTTT. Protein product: CAWRKGDRPQHF. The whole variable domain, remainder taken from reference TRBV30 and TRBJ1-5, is SQTIHQWPATLVQPVGSPLSLECTVEGTSNPNLYWYRQAAGRGLQLLFYSVGIGQISSEVPQNLSASRPQDRQFILSSKKLLLSDSGFYLCAWRKGDRPQHFGDGTRLSIL.

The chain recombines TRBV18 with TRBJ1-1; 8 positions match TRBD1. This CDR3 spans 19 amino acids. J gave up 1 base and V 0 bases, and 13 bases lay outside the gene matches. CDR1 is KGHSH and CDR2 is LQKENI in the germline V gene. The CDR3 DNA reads TGTGCCAGCTCACCACCGGGTCAGGGGGCGCTTTTTGGGAACACTGAAGCTTTCTTT. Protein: CASSPPGQGALFGNTEAFF.

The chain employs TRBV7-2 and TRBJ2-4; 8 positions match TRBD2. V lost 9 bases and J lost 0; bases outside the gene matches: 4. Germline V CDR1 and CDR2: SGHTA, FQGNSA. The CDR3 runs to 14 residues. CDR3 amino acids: CASKSGRAKNIQYF. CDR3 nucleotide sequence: TGTGCCAGTAAGAGCGGGAGAGCCAAAAACATTCAGTACTTC.

The CDR3 here is CAWRDRRDYEQYF. The CDR3 DNA reads TGTGCCTGGAGGGACAGGCGTGACTACGAGCAGTACTTC. The chain recombines TRBV30 with TRBJ2-7; 7 bases align to TRBD1. Germline trimming cut 3 bases from V and 3 bases from J; bases unmatched to any gene: 5. There are 13 residues in the CDR3. Germline V gene data show CDR1 as GTSNPN and CDR2 as SVGIG (reference sequence).